Listed here is a single T cell receptor beta chain. Antigen unknown. This entry belongs to a study of graft-versus-host responses after intestinal transplantation. Findings and limits, study-wide: The authors found GvH clones in recipient marrow, some appearing first in ileum or blood. Clonal ratios of graft-versus-host to host-versus-graft in allografts were high for patients exhibiting graft-donor T cell macrochimerism.

Sequencing used immunoSEQ multiplex PCR; TCRdb keeps in-frame clones, though not all of them. The sample gives roughly 92,000 clones, about 87% of which show up once; 0.28% is in the top ten. The sample in question was unstimulated CD4+ T cells sorted from spleen or lymph node cells, obtained before transplant. This TCR derives from a human donor who was the organ donor for an intestinal transplant.

The CDR3 here is CASSVLARVFF. The CDR3 DNA reads TGTGCCAGCAGTGTCCTAGCTAGGGTGTTCTTC. The chain joins TRBV2 to TRBJ2-1, with D tentatively TRBD2 (5 bases). Germline-derived CDR1 and CDR2 are SNHLY and FYNNEI. V was trimmed by 4 bases and J by 15 bases, leaving 13 bases between them. The CDR3 spans 11 residues. Complete variable domain (other parts from reference TRBV2 and TRBJ2-1): EPEVTQTPSHQVTQMGQEVILRCVPISNHLYFYWYRQILGQKVEFLVSFYNNEISEKSEIFDDQFSVERPDGSNFTLKIRSTKLEDSAMYFCASSVLARVFFGPGTRLTVL.